This T cell receptor beta chain is drawn from a study of blood T cell repertoires in COVID-19. About the study: Whether acute or convalescent, the COVID-19 samples came from the United States, Italy and Spain. Sources were T cells, B-cell-depleted T cells, or PBMCs; the material itself was cDNA or gDNA.

As handled by the study authors: Nucleated cell counts were estimated from reference gene primer amplification. Assay: immunoSEQ multiplex PCR; the TCRdb copy retains only in-frame clones and omits some. That table is the source of V, J and clone size, and D and trimming were worked out from the DNA. The repertoire consists of roughly 55,000 clones, with roughly 86% occurring once and the leading ten covering approximately 10%. The sample was peripheral blood. The sequence came from a man between 65 and 79 years old with active COVID-19.

CDR3 sequence: CASSPGVPWGTEAFF. The DNA of the CDR3 is TGTGCCAGCAGTCCGGGGGTCCCCTGGGGGACTGAAGCTTTCTTT. The V gene is TRBV7-2, the J gene TRBJ1-1; possibly TRBD1 for D (5 bases). The CDR3 spans 15 residues. Germline values: CDR1 SGHTA, CDR2 FQGNSA. Deletions cut 6 bases from V and 5 bases from J, with 19 bases between.